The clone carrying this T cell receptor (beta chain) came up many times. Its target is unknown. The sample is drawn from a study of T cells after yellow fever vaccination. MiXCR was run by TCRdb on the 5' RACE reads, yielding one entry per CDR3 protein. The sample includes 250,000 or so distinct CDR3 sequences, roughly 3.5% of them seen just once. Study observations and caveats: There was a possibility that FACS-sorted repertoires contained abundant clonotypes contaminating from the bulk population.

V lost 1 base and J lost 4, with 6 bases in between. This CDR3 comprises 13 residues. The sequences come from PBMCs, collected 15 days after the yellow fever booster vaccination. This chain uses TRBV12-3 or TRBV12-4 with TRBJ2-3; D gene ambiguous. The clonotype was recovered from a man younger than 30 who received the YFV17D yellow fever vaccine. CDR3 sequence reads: CASSLGFPDTQYF. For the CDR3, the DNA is TGTGCCAGCAGTTTAGGATTCCCAGATACGCAGTATTTT.